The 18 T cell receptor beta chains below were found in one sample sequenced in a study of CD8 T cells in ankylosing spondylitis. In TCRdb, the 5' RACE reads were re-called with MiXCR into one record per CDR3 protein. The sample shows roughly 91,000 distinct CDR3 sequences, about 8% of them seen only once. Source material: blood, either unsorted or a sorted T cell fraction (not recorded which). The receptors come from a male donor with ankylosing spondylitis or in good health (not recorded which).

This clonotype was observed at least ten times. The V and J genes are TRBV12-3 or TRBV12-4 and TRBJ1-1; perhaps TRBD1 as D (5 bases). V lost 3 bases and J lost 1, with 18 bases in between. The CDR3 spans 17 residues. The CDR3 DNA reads TGTGCCAGCAGTTTTGGGGTCTCGGGGCCCGCGAACACTGAAGCTTTCTTT. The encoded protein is CASSFGVSGPANTEAFF.

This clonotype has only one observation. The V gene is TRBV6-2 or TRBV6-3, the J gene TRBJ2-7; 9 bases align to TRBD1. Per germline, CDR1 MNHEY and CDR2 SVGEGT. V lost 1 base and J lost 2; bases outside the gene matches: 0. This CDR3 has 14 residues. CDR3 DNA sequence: TGTGCCAGCAGTTACTGGGACAGGGCCTACGAGCAGTACTTC. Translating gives CASSYWDRAYEQYF.

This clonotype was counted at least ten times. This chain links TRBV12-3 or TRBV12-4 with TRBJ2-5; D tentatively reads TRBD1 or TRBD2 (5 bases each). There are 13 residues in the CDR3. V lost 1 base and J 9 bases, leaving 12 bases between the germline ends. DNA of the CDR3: TGTGCCAGCAGTTTAGGCCGGGAAGGGGCCCAGTACTTC. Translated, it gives CASSLGREGAQYF.

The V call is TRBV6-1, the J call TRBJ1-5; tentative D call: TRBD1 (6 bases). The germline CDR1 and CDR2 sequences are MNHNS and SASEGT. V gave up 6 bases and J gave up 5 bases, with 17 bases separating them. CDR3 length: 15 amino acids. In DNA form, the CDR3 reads TGTGCCAGCAGGTCAAACAGGGTTGAGGATCAGCCCCAGCATTTT. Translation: CASRSNRVEDQPQHF.

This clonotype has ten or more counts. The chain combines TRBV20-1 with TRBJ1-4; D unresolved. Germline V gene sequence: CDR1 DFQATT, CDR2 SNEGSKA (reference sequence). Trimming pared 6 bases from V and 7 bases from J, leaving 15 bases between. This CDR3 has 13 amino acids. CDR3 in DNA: TGCAGTGCCCTTAATAACATGCTTGAAAAACTGTTTTTT. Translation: CSALNNMLEKLFF.

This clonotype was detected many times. CDR3 in amino acids: CASSRGQPGTGELFF. For the CDR3, the DNA is TGTGCGTCGTCCCGGGGACAGCCCGGAACCGGGGAGCTGTTTTTT. This chain uses TRBV7-2 with TRBJ2-2; TRBD1 agrees at 7 bases. CDR3 size: 15 residues. CDR1 is SGHTA and CDR2 is FQGNSA in the germline V gene.

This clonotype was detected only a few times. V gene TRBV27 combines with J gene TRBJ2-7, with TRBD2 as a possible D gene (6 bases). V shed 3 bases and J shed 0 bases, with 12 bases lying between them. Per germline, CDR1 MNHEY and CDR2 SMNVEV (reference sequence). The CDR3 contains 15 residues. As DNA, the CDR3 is TGTGCCAGCAGTTTTCGTCAGGGAGGCTCCTACGAGCAGTACTTC. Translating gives CASSFRQGGSYEQYF.

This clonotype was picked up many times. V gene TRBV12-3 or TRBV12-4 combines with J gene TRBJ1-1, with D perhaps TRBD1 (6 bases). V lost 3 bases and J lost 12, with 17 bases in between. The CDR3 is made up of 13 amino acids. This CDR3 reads CASSLGGLRSTFF. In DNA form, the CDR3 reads TGTGCCAGCAGTTTGGGGGGGCTCCGGTCGACTTTCTTT.

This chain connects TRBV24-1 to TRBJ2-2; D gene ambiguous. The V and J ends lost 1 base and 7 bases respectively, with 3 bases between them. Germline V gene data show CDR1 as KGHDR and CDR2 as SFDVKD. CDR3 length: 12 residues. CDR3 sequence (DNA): TGTGCCACCAGTGATTTTGACGGGGAGCTGTTTTTT. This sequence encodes CATSDFDGELFF.

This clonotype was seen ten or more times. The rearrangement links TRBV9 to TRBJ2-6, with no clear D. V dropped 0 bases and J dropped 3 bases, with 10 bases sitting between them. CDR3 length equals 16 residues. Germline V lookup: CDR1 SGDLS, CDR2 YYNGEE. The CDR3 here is CASSVASGSGANVLTF. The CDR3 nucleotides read TGTGCCAGCAGCGTAGCGTCGGGTAGTGGGGCCAACGTCCTGACTTTC.

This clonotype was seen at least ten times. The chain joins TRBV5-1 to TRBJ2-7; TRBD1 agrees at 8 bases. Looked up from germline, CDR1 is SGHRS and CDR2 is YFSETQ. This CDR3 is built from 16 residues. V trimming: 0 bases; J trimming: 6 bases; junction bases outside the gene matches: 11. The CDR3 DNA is TGCGCCAGCAGCTTGGGGACAGGGTCGATGGTTAGCGAGCAGTACTTC. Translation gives CASSLGTGSMVSEQYF.

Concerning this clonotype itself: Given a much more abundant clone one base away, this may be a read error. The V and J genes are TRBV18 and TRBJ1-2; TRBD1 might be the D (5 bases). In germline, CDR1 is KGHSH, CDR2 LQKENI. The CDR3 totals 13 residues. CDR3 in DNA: TGTGCCAGCTCACCTGACAGTTACTATGACTACACCTTC. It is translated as CASSPDSYYDYTF.

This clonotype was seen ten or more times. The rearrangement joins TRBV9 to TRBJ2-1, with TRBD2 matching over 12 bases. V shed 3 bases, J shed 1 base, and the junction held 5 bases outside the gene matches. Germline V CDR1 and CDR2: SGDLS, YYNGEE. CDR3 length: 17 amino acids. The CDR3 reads CASSGTTSGGSYNEQFF. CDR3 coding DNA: TGTGCCAGCAGCGGGACGACTAGCGGGGGATCCTACAATGAGCAGTTCTTC.

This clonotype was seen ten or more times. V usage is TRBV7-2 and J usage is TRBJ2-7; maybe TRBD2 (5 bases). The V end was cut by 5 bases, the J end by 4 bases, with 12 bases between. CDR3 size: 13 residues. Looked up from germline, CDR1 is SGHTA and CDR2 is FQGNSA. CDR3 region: CASSGGRWYEQYF. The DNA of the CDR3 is TGTGCCAGCAGCGGAGGACGGTGGTACGAGCAGTACTTC.

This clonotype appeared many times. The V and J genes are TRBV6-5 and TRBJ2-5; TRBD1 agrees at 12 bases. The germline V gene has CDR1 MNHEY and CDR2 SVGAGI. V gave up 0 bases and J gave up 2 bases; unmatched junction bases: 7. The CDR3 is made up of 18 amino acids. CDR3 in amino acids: CASSYSRDRGRWQETQYF. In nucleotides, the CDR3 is TGTGCCAGCAGTTACTCGAGGGACAGGGGGCGATGGCAAGAGACCCAGTACTTC.

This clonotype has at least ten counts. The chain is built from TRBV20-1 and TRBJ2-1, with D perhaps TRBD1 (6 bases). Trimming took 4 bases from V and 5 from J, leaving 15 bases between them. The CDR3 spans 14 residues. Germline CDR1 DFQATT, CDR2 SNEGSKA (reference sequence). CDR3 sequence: CSATAPWTDNEQFF. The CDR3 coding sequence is TGCAGTGCTACGGCTCCGTGGACAGACAATGAGCAGTTCTTC.

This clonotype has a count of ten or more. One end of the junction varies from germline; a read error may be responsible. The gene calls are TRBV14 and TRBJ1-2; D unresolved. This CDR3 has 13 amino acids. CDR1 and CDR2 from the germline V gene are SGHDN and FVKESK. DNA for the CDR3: TGTGCCAGCAGCGAAGACATTAACTATGGCTACACCTTC. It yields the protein CASSEDINYGYTF.

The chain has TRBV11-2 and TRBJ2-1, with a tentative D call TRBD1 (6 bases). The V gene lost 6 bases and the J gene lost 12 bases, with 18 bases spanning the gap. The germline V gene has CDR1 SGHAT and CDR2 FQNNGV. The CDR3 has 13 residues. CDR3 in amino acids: CASSRWLAQGQFF. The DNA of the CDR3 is TGTGCCAGCAGTCGCTGGCTTGCACAGGGGCAGTTCTTC.